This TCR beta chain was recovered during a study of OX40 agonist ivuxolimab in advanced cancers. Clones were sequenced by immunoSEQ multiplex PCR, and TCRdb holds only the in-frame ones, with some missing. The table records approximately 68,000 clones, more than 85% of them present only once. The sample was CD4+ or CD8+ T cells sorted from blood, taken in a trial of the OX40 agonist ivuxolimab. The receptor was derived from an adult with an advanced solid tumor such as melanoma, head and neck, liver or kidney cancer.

The chain's CDR3 is CASSIKGQPVVGNTGELFF. As DNA, the CDR3 is TGTGCCAGTAGTATAAAAGGACAGCCGGTCGTCGGAAACACCGGGGAGCTGTTTTTT. The V and J genes are TRBV19 and TRBJ2-2; D possibly corresponds to TRBD1 (6 bases). This CDR3 is 19 amino acids long. Germline CDR1 LNHDA, CDR2 SQIVND (reference sequence). V lost 2 bases and J lost 2, with 21 bases in between.